Following are 25 T cell receptor beta chains from one sample sequenced in a study of breast tumors, draining lymph nodes, adjacent tissues. The lymph nodes were axillary draining lymph nodes from breast cancer patients. Each CDR3 protein gets one entry after TCRdb re-called the multiplex PCR reads with MiXCR. The table includes fewer than 90,000 distinct CDR3 sequences, roughly 30% detected once. Material: axillary lymph node tissue. The receptors shown here come from a female donor with breast cancer. Some clones in this sample may be carry-over from other donors' samples.

This clonotype was found many times. This chain connects TRBV6-5 to TRBJ2-7; D is undetermined. This CDR3 has 14 residues. The germline gives CDR1 MNHEY, CDR2 SVGAGI. Trimming shortened V by 8 bases and J by 6 bases, and 20 bases separated the two germline ends. The CDR3 DNA follows: TGTGCCAGCCTGAAGCGCAGTGGGTCTCGCGAGCAGTACTTC. It codes for CASLKRSGSREQYF.

This clonotype has only one observation. Since no conserved phenylalanine or tryptophan closes the CDR3, a read error is the likely cause. The V and J genes are TRBV28 and TRBJ2-3; D possibly corresponds to TRBD2 (6 bases). The ends were cut back, 1 base at V and 0 bases at J, with 11 bases in the middle. This CDR3 has 16 amino acids. From germline, CDR1 is MDHEN and CDR2 SYDVKM. The CDR3 sequence: CASSLSVSGSTDTQYL. The CDR3 nucleotides are TGTGCCAGCAGTTTATCGGTCAGCGGGAGCACAGATACGCAGTATCTT.

The sample holds many counts of this clonotype. The genes are TRBV19 and TRBJ1-3; unclear D gene. The CDR3 contains 14 residues. Trimming stripped 3 bases from V and 0 bases from J, with 6 bases between. Germline loops: CDR1 LNHDA, CDR2 SQIVND (reference sequence). The CDR3, as DNA: TGTGCCAGTAGTATTGGCAACTCTGGAAACACCATATATTTT. It specifies CASSIGNSGNTIYF. The variable domain in full, completed from reference TRBV19 and TRBJ1-3, reads DGGITQSPKYLFRKEGQNVTLSCEQNLNHDAMYWYRQDPGQGLRLIYYSQIVNDFQKGDIAEGYSVSREKKESFPLTVTSAQKNPTAFYLCASSIGNSGNTIYFGEGSWLTVV.

Worth noting for this clonotype: A much bigger clone sits one base away, suggesting this may be a read error. This chain connects TRBV6-1 to TRBJ2-7; 8 bases fit TRBD1. The CDR3 covers 14 residues. Germline CDR1 and CDR2: MNHNS and SASEGT. CDR3 protein: CASSPPSRGPEQHF. DNA for the CDR3: TGTGCCAGCAGTCCGCCTTCCAGGGGGCCCGAGCAGCACTTC.

The sample holds many counts of this clonotype. The rearrangement links TRBV6-2 or TRBV6-3 to TRBJ1-5, with D uncertain. This CDR3 is built from 14 residues. The V end was cut by 2 bases, the J end by 0 bases, with 5 bases between. CDR1 is MNHEY and CDR2 is SVGEGT in the germline V gene. This CDR3 reads CASSYGDSNQPQHF. The CDR3 DNA reads TGTGCCAGCAGTTACGGCGATAGCAATCAGCCCCAGCATTTT.

This clonotype came up many times. This rearrangement joins TRBV24-1 to TRBJ2-1; perhaps TRBD1 as D (5 bases). V was pared by 3 bases and J by 8 bases, with 19 bases between. The CDR3 length is 16 residues. Germline V CDR1 and CDR2: KGHDR, SFDVKD. CDR3 residues: CATSDPAVGQGYEQFF. CDR3 bases: TGTGCCACCAGTGATCCTGCGGTAGGACAAGGCTATGAGCAGTTCTTC.

This clonotype was counted ten times or more. V usage is TRBV6-1 and J usage is TRBJ2-5; perhaps TRBD1 as D (5 bases). Trimming left V 1 base short and J 2 bases short, with 11 bases between. CDR3 length: 15 amino acids. Germline V gene sequence: CDR1 MNHNS, CDR2 SASEGT. The CDR3 DNA is TGTGCCAGCAGTGAAGGAGGCAGGGCGCAAGAGACCCAGTACTTC. It specifies CASSEGGRAQETQYF.

This clonotype was counted many times. The CDR3 sequence: CSVRIAGKTQYF. CDR3 nucleotides: TGCAGCGTTCGCATAGCGGGGAAAACGCAGTATTTT. This chain connects TRBV29-1 to TRBJ2-3; TRBD2 agrees at 8 bases. This CDR3 is 12 amino acids long. V gave up 5 bases and J gave up 9 bases; unmatched junction bases: 7. Germline V gene lookup returns CDR1 SQVTM and CDR2 ANQGSEA.

To note about this clonotype: A much larger clone lies a single base off, so this may be a read error. V usage is TRBV27 and J usage is TRBJ1-4; D ambiguous. The length of the CDR3 is 15 residues. Per the germline V gene, CDR1 is MNHEY and CDR2 is SMNVEV (reference sequence). The CDR3 region is CASSSLWSTNEKLLF. CDR3 DNA sequence: TGTGCCAGCAGTTCGTTGTGGAGTACTAATGAAAAACTGCTTTTT.

This clonotype showed up many times. Here the CDR3 reads CSATTQGLANEKLFF. The CDR3 coding sequence is TGCAGTGCAACAACACAGGGGTTGGCTAATGAAAAACTGTTTTTT. The chain joins TRBV20-1 to TRBJ1-4; 7 positions match TRBD1. Germline V gives CDR1 DFQATT, CDR2 SNEGSKA (reference sequence). The CDR3 covers 15 residues. V lost 6 bases and J lost 3; bases outside the gene matches: 10.

The genes are TRBV19 and TRBJ2-1, with TRBD2 matching 10 bases. Germline CDR1 is LNHDA and CDR2 is SQIVND (reference sequence). V trimming: 5 bases; J trimming: 9 bases; junction bases outside the gene matches: 13. This CDR3 is 16 amino acids long. The CDR3 DNA reads as TGTGCCAGTAGTTCCCCCCTTAGCGGGAGGCGGGGTGAGCAGTTCTTC. Encoded protein: CASSSPLSGRRGEQFF.

This clonotype was counted many times. V gene TRBV19 combines with J gene TRBJ1-6; D is ambiguous. V lost 4 bases to trimming and J lost 11 bases, with 15 bases between them. Germline V gives CDR1 LNHDA, CDR2 SQIVND (reference sequence). The CDR3 is made up of 14 amino acids. The CDR3 DNA follows: TGTGCCAGTAGTACGACGTCAAAGGGCCCACCCCTCCACTTT. It specifies CASSTTSKGPPLHF.

As for this clonotype: The conserved phenylalanine or tryptophan is not found at the CDR3 terminus, so this likely reflects a read error. The chain uses TRBV5-1 and TRBJ2-6, with D uncertain. V lost 10 bases, J lost 4 bases, and 12 bases lay in between. CDR1 is SGHRS, CDR2 YFSETQ, per germline. This CDR3 has 13 residues. The CDR3 is CAGTSSGANVLTS. CDR3 nucleotides: TGCGCCGGCACCTCTTCCGGGGCCAACGTCCTGACTTCC.

There are many counts of this clonotype. The chain links TRBV3-1 to TRBJ2-5; D gene unclear. Germline lookup yields CDR1 LGHDT and CDR2 YNNKEL (reference sequence). V was shortened by 4 bases and J by 2 bases, with 5 bases between the two germline ends. There are 12 residues in the CDR3. CDR3 loop: CASSPQQETQYF. CDR3 nucleotides: TGTGCCAGCAGCCCACAACAAGAGACCCAGTACTTC.

In this sample, this clonotype turned up many times. This sequence joins TRBV20-1 and TRBJ2-1; TRBD2 aligns across 8 bases. V trimming: 0 bases; J trimming: 5 bases; junction bases outside the gene matches: 9. The germline V gene has CDR1 DFQATT and CDR2 SNEGSKA (reference sequence). The CDR3 contains 16 residues. In DNA, the CDR3 is TGCAGTGCTAGAGATTCGGGAGGGCGAAAGAACAATGAGCAGTTCTTC. Translating it yields CSARDSGGRKNNEQFF.

This clonotype showed up many times. The chain couples TRBV20-1 to TRBJ1-5; 7 nucleotides line up with TRBD1. The CDR3 contains 15 residues. CDR1 and CDR2 (germline): DFQATT, SNEGSKA (reference sequence). Trimming cost V 5 bases and J 0 bases; bases outside gene matches: 7. Here the CDR3 reads CSARTGEGSNQPQHF. CDR3 in DNA: TGCAGTGCTCGGACAGGTGAAGGTAGCAATCAGCCCCAGCATTTT.

This clonotype was seen just once. The V gene is TRBV7-2, the J gene TRBJ2-5; TRBD1 matches 9 bases. Germline V gene lookup returns CDR1 SGHTA and CDR2 FQGNSA. V gave up 4 bases and J gave up 2 bases; unmatched junction bases: 2. The CDR3 spans 14 residues. The CDR3 DNA sequence: TGTGCCAGCAGCTCGGGGACAGGGCAAGAGACCCAGTACTTC. As protein: CASSSGTGQETQYF.

This chain joins TRBV11-2 and TRBJ1-4; D gene unclear. Trimming shortened V by 2 bases and J by 1 base, and 11 bases separated the two germline ends. The CDR3 runs to 16 residues. Germline CDR1 reads SGHAT; CDR2 reads FQNNGV. The CDR3 is CASSLLGSGTNEKLFF. In nucleotides, the CDR3 is TGTGCCAGCAGCTTACTAGGTTCTGGAACTAATGAAAAACTGTTTTTT.

This clonotype appeared many times. CDR3 bases: TGTGCCACCAGTGACACCCGACAGGGCCACGAGCAGTACTTC. It translates to CATSDTRQGHEQYF. The V gene is TRBV24-1, the J gene TRBJ2-7; 7 nucleotides align to TRBD1. With V trimmed by 4 bases and J by 5 bases, 7 bases remained unmatched. Germline CDR1 is KGHDR and CDR2 is SFDVKD. This CDR3 contains 14 residues.

This clonotype has ten or more counts. This chain joins TRBV6-2 or TRBV6-3 and TRBJ2-3; D remains ambiguous. The CDR3 has 15 residues. Trimming cost V 4 bases and J 2 bases, with 13 bases left between them. The germline V gene has CDR1 MNHEY and CDR2 SVGEGT. The DNA of the CDR3 is TGTGCCAGCAGTTTAAGGGATGCAAACACAGATACGCAGTATTTT. This encodes CASSLRDANTDTQYF.

This clonotype has only one observation. The gene calls are TRBV29-1 and TRBJ1-3; D gene uncertain. Trimming took 6 bases from V and 4 from J, leaving 13 bases between them. CDR3 length: 13 amino acids. Per germline, CDR1 SQVTM and CDR2 ANQGSEA. CDR3 loop: CSVRLIGGNTIYF. DNA of the CDR3: TGCAGCGTGAGACTGATTGGAGGAAACACCATATATTTT.

This clonotype appeared once. The chain employs TRBV9 and TRBJ2-1; D possibly corresponds to TRBD1 (6 bases). The CDR3 has 13 residues. Germline values: CDR1 SGDLS, CDR2 YYNGEE. In DNA form, the CDR3 reads TGTGCTAGAGACACTGGACAGCTCAATGAGCAGTTCTTC. It specifies CARDTGQLNEQFF.

This clonotype was seen a few times. J is TRBJ2-5 and V is TRBV18; tentatively, D is TRBD1 or TRBD2 (5 bases each). The germline CDR1 and CDR2 sequences are KGHSH and LQKENI. V was pared by 3 bases and J by 1 base, with 9 bases between. The CDR3 sequence is 14 residues long. This CDR3 reads CASSPGGGQETQYF. The CDR3 bases are TGTGCCAGCTCACCTGGTGGGGGCCAAGAGACCCAGTACTTC.

Concerning this clonotype itself: Given a much more abundant clone one base away, this may be a read error. V and J are TRBV2 and TRBJ1-1; 9 bases agree with TRBD1. Germline V lookup: CDR1 SNHLY, CDR2 FYNNEI. The CDR3 has 14 amino acids. V gave up 7 bases and J gave up 6 bases; unmatched junction bases: 9. The CDR3 protein is CASNPLRTGAEAFF. CDR3 nucleotide sequence: TGTGCCAGCAATCCCCTTAGGACAGGGGCTGAAGCTTTCTTT. Complete variable domain (other parts from reference TRBV2 and TRBJ1-1): EPEVTQTPSHQVTQMGQEVILRCVPISNHLYFYWYRQILGQKVEFLVSFYNNEISEKSEIFDDQFSVERPDGSNFTLKIRSTKLEDSAMYFCASNPLRTGAEAFFGQGTRLTVV.

This clonotype was observed at least ten times. The chain has TRBV7-2 and TRBJ2-3; perhaps TRBD1 as D (6 bases). V shed 1 base and J shed 4 bases, with 12 bases lying between them. The CDR3 loop spans 15 amino acids. Germline V gene data show CDR1 as SGHTA and CDR2 as FQGNSA. As DNA, the CDR3 is TGTGCCAGCAGCTTAGTAGCACAGGGACCAGATACGCAGTATTTT. Translated, it gives CASSLVAQGPDTQYF.